This T cell receptor beta chain was sequenced for a study of cytomegalovirus exposure and HLA in healthy donors. Trimming shortened V by 4 bases and J by 4 bases, and 15 bases separated the two germline ends. The CDR3 consists of 15 residues. Germline V gene lookup returns CDR1 SGHRS and CDR2 YFSETQ. PCR used 60 Vbeta primers and 13 Jbeta primers. Sequencing was performed with immunoSEQ multiplex PCR; in TCRdb, only in-frame clones are kept and a portion is missing. Of about 140,000 clones in the sample, about 73% are singletons; the top ten hold under 2.5%. The chain recombines TRBV5-1 with TRBJ2-1; no clear D gene. This clonotype was sampled from a woman between 55 and 75 years old in good health and CMV-seropositive. Input material: PBMCs. Here the CDR3 reads CASSPGDGGYNEQFF. CDR3 sequence (DNA): TGCGCCAGCAGCCCCGGAGACGGTGGGTACAATGAGCAGTTCTTC.